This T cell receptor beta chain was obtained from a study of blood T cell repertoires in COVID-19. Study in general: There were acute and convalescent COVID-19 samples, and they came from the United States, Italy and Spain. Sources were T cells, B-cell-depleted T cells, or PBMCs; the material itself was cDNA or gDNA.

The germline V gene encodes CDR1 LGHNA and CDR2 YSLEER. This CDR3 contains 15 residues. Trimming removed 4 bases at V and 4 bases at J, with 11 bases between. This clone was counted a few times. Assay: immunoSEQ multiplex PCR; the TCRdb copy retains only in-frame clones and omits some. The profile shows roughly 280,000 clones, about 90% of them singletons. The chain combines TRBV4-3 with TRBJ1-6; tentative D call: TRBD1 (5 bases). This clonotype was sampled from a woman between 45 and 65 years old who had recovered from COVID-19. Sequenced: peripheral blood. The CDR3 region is CASSLGTFYNSPLHF. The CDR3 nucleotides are TGCGCCAGCAGCCTTGGGACTTTTTATAATTCACCCCTCCACTTT.